This TCR beta chain appears in the sequencing data of a study of blood T cells in healthy people across ages. The CDR3 runs to 13 residues. V dropped 6 bases and J dropped 11 bases, with 22 bases sitting between them. Germline V gene data show CDR1 as DFQATT and CDR2 as SNEGSKA (reference sequence). Of note for this clonotype: One base away lies a much larger clone, so this may be a sequencing read error.

The second PCR ran about 6 to 12 cycles with a sample-barcoded 5' primer and J-beta primers. Each CDR3 protein gets one entry after TCRdb re-called the 5' RACE reads with MiXCR. The sample lists roughly 680,000 distinct CDR3 sequences, 52% seen once, with 13% in the top ten. The rearrangement uses TRBV20-1 and TRBJ2-5; D is perhaps TRBD2 (6 bases). This receptor was identified in a woman of 80 years or more in good health. The specimen was blood. In DNA form, the CDR3 reads TGCAGTGCGGGGGGACGGGGCTACAATGAGCAGTACTTC. Protein sequence: CSAGGRGYNEQYF.